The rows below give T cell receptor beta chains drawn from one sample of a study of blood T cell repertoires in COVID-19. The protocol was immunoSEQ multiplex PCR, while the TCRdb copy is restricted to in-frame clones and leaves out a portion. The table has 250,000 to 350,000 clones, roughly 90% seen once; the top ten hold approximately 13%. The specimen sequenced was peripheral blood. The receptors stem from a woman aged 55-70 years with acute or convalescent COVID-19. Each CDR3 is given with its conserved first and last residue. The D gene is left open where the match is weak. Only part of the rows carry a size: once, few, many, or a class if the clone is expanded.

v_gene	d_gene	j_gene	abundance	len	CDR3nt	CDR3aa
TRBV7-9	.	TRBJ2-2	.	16	TGTGCCAGCAGCTTAGGTGGCGGGGTGAACACCGGGGAGCTGTTTTTT	CASSLGGGVNTGELFF
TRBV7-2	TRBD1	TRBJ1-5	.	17	TGTGCCAGCAGCTTAGCCTACGACAGGGGGAGCAATCAGCCCCAGCATTTT	CASSLAYDRGSNQPQHF
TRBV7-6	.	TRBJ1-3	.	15	TGTGCCAGCAGCTTTTTTGGCAGCTCTGGAAACACCATATATTTT	CASSFFGSSGNTIYF
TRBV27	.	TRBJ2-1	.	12	TGTGCCAGCAGCCACCGGTTCAATGAGCAGTTCTTC	CASSHRFNEQFF
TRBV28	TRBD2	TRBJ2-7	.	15	TGTGCCAGCAGCACTCTAGCGGGGGGCCTCTACGAGCAGTACTTC	CASSTLAGGLYEQYF
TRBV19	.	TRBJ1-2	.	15	TGTGCCAGTAGTGGCCAGGGGAGGGCTTTGGGTGGCTACACCTTC	CASSGQGRALGGYTF
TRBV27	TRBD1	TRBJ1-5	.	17	TGTGCCAGCAGAACCCGACAGGGGGACTACGGCAATCAGCCCCAGCATTTT	CASRTRQGDYGNQPQHF
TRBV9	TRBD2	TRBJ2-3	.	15	TGTGCCAGCAGTGCGCGGGAGTCTTCCACAGATACGCAGTATTTT	CASSARESSTDTQYF
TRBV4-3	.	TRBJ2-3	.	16	TGCGCCAGCAGCCAAGATCCCAGGGGAGGCACAGATACGCAGTATTTT	CASSQDPRGGTDTQYF
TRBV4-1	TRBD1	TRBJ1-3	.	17	TGCGCCAGCAGCCAAGTCCTACAGGGGGCCTCTGGAAACACCATATATTTT	CASSQVLQGASGNTIYF
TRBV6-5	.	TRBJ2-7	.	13	TGTGCCAGCAGCCACAGGGCCAACTACGAGCAGTACTTC	CASSHRANYEQYF
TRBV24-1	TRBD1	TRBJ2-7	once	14	TGTGCCACCAGTGAAAAGGGACAGGCCTACGAGCAGTACTTC	CATSEKGQAYEQYF
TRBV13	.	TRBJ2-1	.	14	TGTGCCAGCAGCACCCGGACAGAGTACAATGAGCAGTTCTTC	CASSTRTEYNEQFF
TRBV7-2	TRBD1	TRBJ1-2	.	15	TGTGCCAGCAGCAAGGACAGGGGAGATTGGTATGGCTACACCTTC	CASSKDRGDWYGYTF
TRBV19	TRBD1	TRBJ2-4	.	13	TGTGCCAGTAGTAGGACAGGGATGGACATTCAGTACTTC	CASSRTGMDIQYF
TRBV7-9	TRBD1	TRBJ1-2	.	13	TGTGCCAGCAGCGTAACAGGGGGCGGGGGCTACACCTTC	CASSVTGGGGYTF
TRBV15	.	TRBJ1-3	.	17	TGTGCCACCAGCAGAGATCGAGGCAGGGGCACAGGAAACACCATATATTTT	CATSRDRGRGTGNTIYF
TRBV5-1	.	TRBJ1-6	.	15	TGCGCCAGCAGCTTGGAAGGGGTTTGGGATTCACCCCTCCACTTT	CASSLEGVWDSPLHF
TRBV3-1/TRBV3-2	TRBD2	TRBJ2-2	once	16	TGTGCCAGCAGCAAACGTAGCGGGGGAGACACCGGGGAGCTGTTTTTT	CASSKRSGGDTGELFF
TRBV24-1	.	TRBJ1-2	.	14	TGTGCCACCAGTGCCCCACAGGGAGGGAATGGCTACACCTTC	CATSAPQGGNGYTF
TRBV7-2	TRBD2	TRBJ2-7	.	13	TGTGCCAGCAGTCTAGCGGGGGGAGGCGAGCAGTACTTC	CASSLAGGGEQYF
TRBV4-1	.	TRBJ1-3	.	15	TGCGCCAGCAGCCAAGAGATACTCAGGGGAGACACCATATATTTT	CASSQEILRGDTIYF
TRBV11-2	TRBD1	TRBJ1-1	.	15	TGTGCCAGCAGCTCAAACAGGGGCCCCGTTTGGGCGGCTTTCTTT	CASSSNRGPVWAAFF
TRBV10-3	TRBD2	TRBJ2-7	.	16	TGTGCCATCAGTGGAGGGAGCCTAGCGGGGAATTACGAGCAGTACTTC	CAISGGSLAGNYEQYF
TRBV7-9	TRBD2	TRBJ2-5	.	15	TGTGCCAGCAGCCCAGAAAGAGCGGGGTTGGGGACCCAGTACTTC	CASSPERAGLGTQYF
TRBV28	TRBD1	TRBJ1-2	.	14	TGTGCCAGCAGTTTGGCTCACAGGGGGCGAGGCTACACCTTC	CASSLAHRGRGYTF
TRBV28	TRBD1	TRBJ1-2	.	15	TGTGCCAGCAGTTCGGGACAGGGGACTAACTATGGCTACACCTTC	CASSSGQGTNYGYTF
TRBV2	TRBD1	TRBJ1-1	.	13	TGTGCCAGTCCGACAGGGAAGAACACTGAAGCTTTCTTT	CASPTGKNTEAFF